The rows below give T cell receptor beta chains drawn from one sample of a study of shared clonotypes between healthy human individuals. Method: immunoSEQ multiplex PCR; TCRdb's copy keeps in-frame clones and lacks some. This table has about 750,000 clones, almost 95% appearing once. Material for sequencing was naive CD8+ T cells sorted from blood. These receptors all come from a man younger than 40 in good health. Both conserved end residues are part of each CDR3. D genes are given only for firm matches. Clone size is shown for a subset of rows, as once, few, many or a class of expanded clone.

size,V,D,J,CDR3,DNA
.,TRBV4-3,.,TRBJ1-5,CASSLRWDPNQPQHF,TGCGCCAGCAGCCTTCGTTGGGATCCCAATCAGCCCCAGCATTTT
.,TRBV11-2,.,TRBJ2-2,CASNRHLGELFF,TGTGCCAGCAACCGACACCTCGGGGAGCTGTTTTTT
.,TRBV7-9,.,TRBJ2-7,CASSLSESYEQYF,TGTGCCAGCAGCCTAAGTGAGAGCTACGAGCAGTACTTC
few,TRBV15,TRBD1,TRBJ1-5,CATSKSTGGIQPQHF,TGTGCCACCAGCAAATCGACAGGGGGCATTCAGCCCCAGCATTTT
.,TRBV9,.,TRBJ2-7,CASSVGAAYEQYF,TGTGCCAGCAGCGTAGGGGCAGCCTACGAGCAGTACTTC
.,TRBV5-1,TRBD2,TRBJ2-1,CASSPGLAGEHEQFF,TGCGCCAGCAGCCCCGGACTAGCGGGAGAACATGAGCAGTTCTTC
.,TRBV6-1,.,TRBJ2-3,CASSEAYRLRYVDTQYF,TGTGCCAGCAGTGAAGCGTACCGGTTACGATATGTGGATACGCAGTATTTT
.,TRBV9,.,TRBJ2-1,CASSSRQSSYNEQFF,TGTGCCAGCAGCTCCCGTCAGTCCTCCTACAATGAGCAGTTCTTC
.,TRBV11-3,.,TRBJ2-1,CASSLTTGNEQFF,TGTGCCAGCAGCTTAACTACCGGGAATGAGCAGTTCTTC
.,TRBV28,.,TRBJ1-4,CASSFGESFTNEKLFF,TGTGCCAGCAGTTTTGGAGAGTCCTTTACGAATGAAAAACTGTTTTTT
.,TRBV19,TRBD1,TRBJ2-1,CASSIGQGALNEQFF,TGTGCCAGTAGTATCGGACAGGGGGCGCTTAATGAGCAGTTCTTC
.,TRBV7-6,.,TRBJ2-7,CASSLGTASSYEQYF,TGTGCCAGCAGCTTAGGAACAGCGAGCTCCTACGAGCAGTACTTC
.,TRBV27,TRBD2,TRBJ2-7,CASSLKGGAYEQYF,TGTGCCAGCAGTTTAAAGGGAGGGGCCTACGAGCAGTACTTC
.,TRBV12-2,.,TRBJ2-5,CASRFQETQYF,TGTGCAAGTCGCTTCCAAGAGACCCAGTACTTC
.,TRBV6-1,.,TRBJ1-4,CASLGGQGIGKLFF,TGTGCCAGCCTTGGGGGTCAGGGAATAGGAAAACTGTTTTTT
once,TRBV27,.,TRBJ2-7,CASSLFRSYEQYF,TGTGCCAGCAGTTTATTCAGATCCTACGAGCAGTACTTC
.,TRBV29-1,.,TRBJ1-1,CSVEDLDIGQAFF,TGCAGCGTTGAAGACCTAGATATCGGGCAAGCTTTCTTT
.,TRBV27,.,TRBJ2-7,CASSYSHPYEQYF,TGTGCCAGCAGCTACTCGCATCCCTACGAGCAGTACTTC
.,TRBV28,TRBD1,TRBJ2-2,CASSSQGFPGELFF,TGTGCCAGCAGTTCACAGGGGTTCCCCGGGGAGCTGTTTTTT
.,TRBV29-1,TRBD1,TRBJ1-2,CSVEGGQGSSGYGYTF,TGCAGCGTTGAGGGAGGACAGGGTAGTTCTGGCTATGGCTACACCTTC
.,TRBV4-1,.,TRBJ2-3,CASSQSLADTQYF,TGCGCCAGCAGCCAATCATTGGCTGATACGCAGTATTTT
once,TRBV5-1,TRBD2,TRBJ2-1,CASSASGTQAYNEQFF,TGCGCCAGCAGCGCTAGCGGGACACAAGCCTACAATGAGCAGTTCTTC
.,TRBV27,TRBD2,TRBJ2-5,CASSLLLAGLETQYF,TGTGCCAGCAGTTTATTACTAGCGGGCCTGGAGACCCAGTACTTC
.,TRBV7-9,.,TRBJ1-2,CASSGPDQGLRGYTF,TGTGCCAGCAGCGGCCCCGATCAGGGTCTAAGGGGCTACACCTTC
.,TRBV27,.,TRBJ1-5,CASSRSVYSNQPQHF,TGTGCCAGCAGTAGATCAGTTTATAGCAATCAGCCCCAGCATTTT
.,TRBV28,TRBD1,TRBJ2-7,CASSLPIPKDRVILEQYF,TGTGCCAGCAGTTTACCAATACCCAAAGACAGGGTAATCCTCGAGCAGTACTTC